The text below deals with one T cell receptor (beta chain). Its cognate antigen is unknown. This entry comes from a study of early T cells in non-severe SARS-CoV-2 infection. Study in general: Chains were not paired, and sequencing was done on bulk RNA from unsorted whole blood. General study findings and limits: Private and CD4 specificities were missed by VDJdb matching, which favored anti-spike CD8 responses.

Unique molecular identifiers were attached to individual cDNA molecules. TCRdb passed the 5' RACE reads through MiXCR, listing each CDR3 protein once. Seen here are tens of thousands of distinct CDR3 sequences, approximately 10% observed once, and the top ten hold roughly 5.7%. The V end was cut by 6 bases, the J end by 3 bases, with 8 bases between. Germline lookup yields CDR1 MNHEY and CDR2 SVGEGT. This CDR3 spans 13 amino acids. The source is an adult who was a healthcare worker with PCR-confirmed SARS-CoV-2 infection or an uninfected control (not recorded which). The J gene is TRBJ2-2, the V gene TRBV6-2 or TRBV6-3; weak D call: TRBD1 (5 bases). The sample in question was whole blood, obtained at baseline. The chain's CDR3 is CASRQAYTGELFF. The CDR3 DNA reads TGTGCCAGCAGACAGGCCTACACCGGGGAGCTGTTTTTT.